Each of the 27 T cell receptor beta chains below was sequenced from the same sample in a study of cytomegalovirus exposure and HLA in healthy donors. The study ran its PCR with 60 Vbeta and 13 Jbeta primers. Using immunoSEQ multiplex PCR, the repertoire was profiled, and TCRdb retains in-frame clones only, with some absent. The table lists over 200,000 clones, approximately 82% of them singletons. The sequenced sample consisted of PBMCs. Every receptor here comes from a woman in her forties in good health and CMV-seronegative.

V usage is TRBV30 and J usage is TRBJ1-6; D is uncertain. This CDR3 spans 16 amino acids. Germline V gives CDR1 GTSNPN, CDR2 SVGIG (reference sequence). Trimming stripped 6 bases from V and 14 bases from J, with 29 bases between. CDR3 coding DNA: TGTGCCTGTAATGTCCGGGGAGTTGCGGGGATTCAGGCCCTCCACTTT. It yields the protein CACNVRGVAGIQALHF.

The V call is TRBV5-1, the J call TRBJ1-1; the match to TRBD1 covers 10 bases. The germline V gene has CDR1 SGHRS and CDR2 YFSETQ. This CDR3 region has 16 residues. J lost 1 base, V lost 1 base, and 4 bases had no gene match. The CDR3 loop is CASSLRGQGQNTEAFF. As DNA, the CDR3 is TGCGCCAGCAGCTTGAGGGGACAGGGGCAGAACACTGAAGCTTTCTTT.

The chain is built from TRBV7-9 and TRBJ2-3, with 8 bases fitting TRBD2. The CDR3 is made up of 15 amino acids. Germline-derived CDR1 and CDR2 are SEHNR and FQNEAQ (reference sequence). J gave up 2 bases and V 5 bases, and 6 bases lay outside the gene matches. The CDR3 spells CASSPQRGNTDTQYF. The CDR3 nucleotides are TGTGCCAGCAGCCCTCAGCGGGGGAACACAGATACGCAGTATTTT.

The V gene is TRBV7-3, the J gene TRBJ2-1; tentative D call: TRBD1 (6 bases). The CDR3 runs 18 residues. Trimming removed 5 bases at V and 6 bases at J, with 26 bases between. CDR1 and CDR2 from the germline V gene are SGHTA and FQGTGA. The CDR3 coding sequence is TGTGCCAGCAGCAAGATCTCTGACAGGTCTAAAGACTCCAATGAGCAGTTCTTC. Its translation is CASSKISDRSKDSNEQFF.

This clone was seen more than once but under ten times. V and J are TRBV28 and TRBJ2-7; D is possibly TRBD1 (5 bases). The CDR3 is made up of 13 amino acids. CDR1 and CDR2 (germline): MDHEN, SYDVKM. Trimming cost V 6 bases and J 2 bases, with 11 bases left between them. The CDR3 loop is CASRHRSTYEQYF. The DNA for the CDR3 is TGTGCCAGCAGACACAGGTCCACCTACGAGCAGTACTTC.

The V call is TRBV6-5, the J call TRBJ2-2; 7 nucleotides line up with TRBD1. Germline CDR1 and CDR2: MNHEY and SVGAGI. V was pared by 0 bases and J by 4 bases, with 5 bases of the junction left unmatched. CDR3 size: 16 residues. CDR3 protein: CASSYSRGLGTGELFF. The CDR3 nucleotides are TGTGCCAGCAGTTACTCAAGGGGGCTAGGCACCGGGGAGCTGTTTTTT.

This clone showed up just once. This rearrangement joins TRBV20-1 to TRBJ1-1; D is uncertain. This CDR3 contains 10 residues. Germline assignment: CDR1 DFQATT and CDR2 SNEGSKA (reference sequence). V gave up 2 bases and J gave up 7 bases, with 5 bases separating them. The CDR3 spells CSARSGEAFF. Written as DNA, the CDR3 is TGCAGTGCTAGATCGGGTGAAGCTTTCTTT.

The chain employs TRBV5-6 and TRBJ1-2; no clear D. The length of the CDR3 is 14 residues. Germline V gene lookup returns CDR1 SGHDT and CDR2 YYEEEE. V gave up 0 bases and J gave up 5 bases, with 11 bases separating them. The CDR3 here is CASSLAARQYGYTF. CDR3 nucleotides: TGTGCCAGCAGCTTGGCCGCGAGGCAGTATGGCTACACCTTC.

The chain combines TRBV19 with TRBJ1-2, with 7 bases identical to TRBD1. V gave up 3 bases and J gave up 6 bases; unmatched junction bases: 7. Germline-derived CDR1 and CDR2 are LNHDA and SQIVND (reference sequence). The CDR3 extends over 14 amino acids. The DNA for the CDR3 is TGTGCCAGTAGTATTTGGGGCAGGGGGGATGGCTACACCTTC. Translation gives CASSIWGRGDGYTF. The full variable domain, in which reference TRBV19 and TRBJ1-2 provide the parts outside the CDR3, is DGGITQSPKYLFRKEGQNVTLSCEQNLNHDAMYWYRQDPGQGLRLIYYSQIVNDFQKGDIAEGYSVSREKKESFPLTVTSAQKNPTAFYLCASSIWGRGDGYTFGSGTRLTVV.

Points on this clone: A junction end diverges from the germline sequence, so it may reflect a read error. This chain links TRBV7-7 with TRBJ2-7, with TRBD2 matching 11 bases. Germline CDR1 is SSHAT and CDR2 is FNYEAQ (reference sequence). The CDR3 is 16 residues long. Here the CDR3 DNA reads TGTGCTAGCAGCGCGGGACTAGCGGCCGGCGGATACGAGCAGTACTTC. This gives the protein CASSAGLAAGGYEQYF.

V and J are TRBV20-1 and TRBJ2-3; D gene unclear. The CDR3 totals 11 residues. With 7 bases removed from V and 6 bases from J, the gap between germline ends came to 11 bases. Per the germline V gene, CDR1 is DFQATT and CDR2 is SNEGSKA (reference sequence). CDR3 in DNA: TGCAGTGTCTCCATCGGGGATACGCAGTATTTT. Protein sequence: CSVSIGDTQYF.

The genes are TRBV7-9 and TRBJ2-1, with 10 bases fitting TRBD1. Trimming removed 5 bases from V and 6 bases from J; junction bases left unmatched: 7. Germline values: CDR1 SEHNR, CDR2 FQNEAQ (reference sequence). This CDR3 is 15 amino acids long. DNA for the CDR3: TGTGCCAGCAGCCCCTGGGACAGGGGAGGCAATGAGCAGTTCTTC. Translation: CASSPWDRGGNEQFF.

This chain links TRBV15 with TRBJ2-7; a weak D match, TRBD2 (6 bases). Trimming cost V 4 bases and J 4 bases, with 11 bases left between them. The germline CDR1 and CDR2 sequences are LNHNV and YYDKDF (reference sequence). This CDR3 contains 13 residues. Here the CDR3 DNA reads TGTGCCACCAGCAAGAGTGGGAGGTACGAGCAGTACTTC. Translating it yields CATSKSGRYEQYF.

The rearrangement joins TRBV5-5 to TRBJ1-5, with 8 nucleotides matching TRBD1. This CDR3 has 15 residues. V lost 0 bases and J lost 5; bases outside the gene matches: 4. CDR1 is SGHKS, CDR2 YYEKEE, per germline (reference sequence). DNA for the CDR3: TGTGCCAGCAGCTTGGCGGGACAGGACTATCAGCCCCAGCATTTT. Translation gives CASSLAGQDYQPQHF.

This rearrangement joins TRBV7-6 to TRBJ1-1; D uncertain. CDR1 SGHVS and CDR2 FNYEAQ come from the germline V gene. The germline V and J ends were trimmed by 7 bases and 4 bases, with 16 bases remaining between them. This CDR3 comprises 14 residues. The DNA for the CDR3 is TGTGCCAGCACATTCGGCCCGGGAACCACTGAAGCTTTCTTT. Residues: CASTFGPGTTEAFF.

The J gene is TRBJ1-1, the V gene TRBV15; the D gene is possibly TRBD1 (5 bases). Germline V CDR1 and CDR2: LNHNV, YYDKDF (reference sequence). CDR3 length: 15 residues. With 0 bases removed from V and 6 bases from J, the gap between germline ends came to 14 bases. The CDR3 nucleotides read TGTGCCACCAGCAGAGAGAGGGCCCGGGGGTCTGAAGCTTTCTTT. Translating it yields CATSRERARGSEAFF.

With regard to this clone: The identical CDR3 is also encoded by other nucleotide sequences in the sample. The chain carries TRBV19 and TRBJ1-5, with D unresolved. V lost 3 bases to trimming and J lost 8 bases, with 11 bases between them. CDR3 size: 13 residues. Germline V gene sequence: CDR1 LNHDA, CDR2 SQIVND (reference sequence). The CDR3 region has the DNA TGTGCCAGTAGTATTTCAAGAGGGAAGCCCCAGCATTTT. This gives the protein CASSISRGKPQHF.

The chain employs TRBV7-2 and TRBJ2-1, with D perhaps TRBD1 (5 bases). Germline V gene lookup returns CDR1 SGHTA and CDR2 FQGNSA. The CDR3 spans 15 residues. With 1 base removed from V and 0 bases from J, the gap between germline ends came to 7 bases. The CDR3 is CASSLDRSSYNEQFF. CDR3 DNA: TGTGCCAGCAGCTTAGACAGGAGCTCCTACAATGAGCAGTTCTTC.

The chain is built from TRBV6-5 and TRBJ2-7; 7 bases are a match to TRBD1. Germline lookup yields CDR1 MNHEY and CDR2 SVGAGI. The length of the CDR3 is 15 residues. V trimming: 6 bases; J trimming: 1 base; junction bases outside the gene matches: 9. The CDR3 region has the DNA TGTGCCAGCAGCAATGACAGGGAGAGGTCCTACGAGCAGTACTTC. Translating it yields CASSNDRERSYEQYF.

The chain employs TRBV4-2 and TRBJ1-2; 7 bases are shared with TRBD1. Germline trimming cut 0 bases from V and 3 bases from J; bases unmatched to any gene: 4. Germline V gene sequence: CDR1 LGHNA, CDR2 YNFKEQ. The CDR3 loop spans 15 amino acids. The CDR3 DNA is TGTGCCAGCAGCCAAGAGCCACAGGGGCACTATGGCTACACCTTC. Translated, it gives CASSQEPQGHYGYTF.

The V and J genes are TRBV19 and TRBJ2-3; D gene uncertain. The ends were cut back, 5 bases at V and 6 bases at J, with 9 bases in the middle. Germline CDR1 LNHDA, CDR2 SQIVND (reference sequence). CDR3 size: 12 residues. The CDR3 nucleotides are TGTGCCAGTAGTCCCCTTGCGGATACGCAGTATTTT. The encoded protein is CASSPLADTQYF.

This rearrangement joins TRBV9 to TRBJ1-1; weak D call: TRBD1 (5 bases). Per germline, CDR1 SGDLS and CDR2 YYNGEE. The CDR3 covers 17 residues. Between the trimmed V and J ends, which lost 0 bases and 2 bases, there was a span of 17 bases. The CDR3 reads CASSVDGWGVLNTEAFF. The CDR3 region has the DNA TGTGCCAGCAGCGTAGATGGGTGGGGGGTTCTAAACACTGAAGCTTTCTTT.

Only one count was recorded for this clone. The rearrangement links TRBV30 to TRBJ1-2; 7 bases line up with TRBD1. The J segment lost 4 bases and the V segment lost 6 bases, leaving 11 bases of the junction unmatched. CDR3 size: 14 residues. Germline V gene data show CDR1 as GTSNPN and CDR2 as SVGIG (reference sequence). CDR3 region: CACQRPGTAYGYTF. The CDR3 coding sequence is TGTGCCTGCCAGCGGCCCGGGACAGCCTATGGCTACACCTTC.

The chain couples TRBV7-9 to TRBJ1-6; 10 bases align to TRBD1. Trimming took 3 bases from V and 0 from J; bases not matched to a gene: 5. This CDR3 contains 18 residues. The V gene's germline CDR1 is SEHNR and CDR2 FQNEAQ (reference sequence). The CDR3: CASSLGQGRGSYNSPLHF. The CDR3 coding sequence is TGTGCCAGCAGCTTGGGACAGGGGCGAGGCTCCTATAATTCACCCCTCCACTTT. Supplemented by reference TRBV7-9 and TRBJ1-6, the full variable domain reads DTGVSQNPRHKITKRGQNVTFRCDPISEHNRLYWYRQTLGQGPEFLTYFQNEAQLEKSRLLSDRFSAERPKGSFSTLEIQRTEQGDSAMYLCASSLGQGRGSYNSPLHFGNGTRLTVT.

This clone was seen more than once but under ten times. V gene TRBV2 combines with J gene TRBJ1-1; 9 bases match TRBD1. CDR1 and CDR2 from the germline V gene are SNHLY and FYNNEI. This CDR3 contains 11 residues. V gave up 3 bases and J gave up 12 bases; unmatched junction bases: 2. The CDR3 coding sequence is TGTGCCAGCAGTGAGGGACAGGGTACTTTCTTT. Translating it yields CASSEGQGTFF.

This sequence joins TRBV7-8 and TRBJ1-1; D is possibly TRBD1 (5 bases). This CDR3 spans 13 amino acids. Trimming pared 6 bases from V and 0 bases from J, leaving 8 bases between. The germline gives CDR1 SGHVS, CDR2 FQNEAQ. The CDR3 region is CASRGGMNTEAFF. CDR3 nucleotides: TGTGCCAGCAGGGGGGGAATGAACACTGAAGCTTTCTTT.

This chain connects TRBV11-3 to TRBJ2-7; 11 bases are shared with TRBD2. The CDR3 is 16 residues long. In germline, CDR1 is SGHNT, CDR2 YENEEA. After removal of 0 bases from V and 4 bases from J, the junction contained 5 bases not matched to a gene. The CDR3 is CASSLELAGALYEQYF. As DNA, the CDR3 is TGTGCCAGCAGCTTAGAACTAGCGGGGGCCCTATACGAGCAGTACTTC.